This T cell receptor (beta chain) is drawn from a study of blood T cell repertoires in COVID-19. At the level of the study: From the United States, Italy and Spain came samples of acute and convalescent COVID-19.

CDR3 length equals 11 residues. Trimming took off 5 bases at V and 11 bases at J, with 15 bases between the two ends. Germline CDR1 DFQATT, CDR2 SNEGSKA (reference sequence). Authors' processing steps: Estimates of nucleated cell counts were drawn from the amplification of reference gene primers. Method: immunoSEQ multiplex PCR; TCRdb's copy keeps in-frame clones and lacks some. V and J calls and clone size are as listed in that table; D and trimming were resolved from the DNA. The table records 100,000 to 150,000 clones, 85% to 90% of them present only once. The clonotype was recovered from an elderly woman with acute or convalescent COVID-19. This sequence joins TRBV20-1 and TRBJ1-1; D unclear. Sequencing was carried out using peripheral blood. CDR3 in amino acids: CSAPLSPVAFF. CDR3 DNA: TGCAGTGCTCCACTGTCCCCTGTGGCTTTCTTT.